The clone carrying this TCR beta chain has a single count. The antigen remains undetermined. This CDR3 is also generated by other DNA sequences in the sample. This table comes from immunoSEQ multiplex PCR, and its TCRdb copy is limited to in-frame clones, with some not included. The sample holds roughly 1.4 million clones; approximately 98.5% are singletons and the top ten take over 0.3%. This entry belongs to a study of shared clonotypes between healthy human individuals. General observations from the study: Clonotype sharing among donors likely depends on sequencing depth.

The CDR3 length is 14 residues. Germline CDR1 SGHTA, CDR2 FQGNSA. Trimming stripped 1 base from V and 0 bases from J, with 6 bases between. The source of this sequence is a man aged 25 to 40 in good health. Sequenced input: naive CD4+ T cells sorted from blood. Documented subset: CD45RA+ positively selected. This chain uses TRBV7-2 with TRBJ2-5; D gene ambiguous. The CDR3 is CASSLGLNQETQYF. The CDR3 nucleotides are TGTGCCAGCAGCTTAGGGTTAAACCAAGAGACCCAGTACTTC.